These T cell receptor beta chains were read from a single sample in a study of blood T cell repertoires in COVID-19. Sequencing used immunoSEQ multiplex PCR; TCRdb keeps in-frame clones, though not all of them. Of about 320,000 clones detected, approximately 91% appear once; the ten largest clones hold around 4.2%. Sequenced: PBMCs or T cells enriched from blood (not recorded which). These receptor sequences come from a woman aged 25 to 45 who had been exposed to COVID-19. Each CDR3 is given with its conserved first and last residue. The order of the fields is CDR3 protein, CDR3 DNA, D gene, V gene, clone size, J gene. The D gene is left open where the match is weak. Size values are once, few and many counts, or a class for expanded clones, and some rows have none.

CASLSSYRGLRKGIVVKLFF | TGTGCCAGCCTGTCTTCCTACAGGGGGCTAAGGAAGGGGATCGTGGTGAAACTGTTTTTT | TRBD1 | TRBV2 | - | TRBJ1-4
CASSIVGGVRNTEAFF | TGCGCCAGCAGCATCGTTGGGGGGGTGAGGAACACTGAAGCTTTCTTT | - | TRBV5-1 | - | TRBJ1-1
CASSLQRGIVNEQFF | TGTGCCAGCAGTCTCCAGCGGGGTATCGTCAATGAGCAGTTCTTC | TRBD2 | TRBV11-2 | - | TRBJ2-1
CASSPPGPPEQFF | TGTGCCAGCTCACCACCTGGGCCTCCTGAGCAGTTCTTC | - | TRBV18 | - | TRBJ2-1
CASSLLRPQGGGELFF | TGTGCCAGCAGCTTATTGCGACCACAAGGAGGCGGGGAGCTGTTTTTT | - | TRBV7-6 | once | TRBJ2-2
CAISDHEGYEQYF | TGTGCCATCAGTGACCACGAGGGTTACGAGCAGTACTTC | - | TRBV10-3 | - | TRBJ2-7
CASSSFPTGSRDHGYTF | TGCGCCAGCAGCTCTTTCCCCACAGGGAGTCGGGACCATGGCTACACCTTC | - | TRBV5-1 | - | TRBJ1-2
CASSEGRDYGYTF | TGTGCCAGCAGTGAAGGGAGGGATTATGGCTACACCTTC | - | TRBV7-9 | - | TRBJ1-2
CASSQGETPQVEYF | TGTGCCAGCAGCCAAGGAGAAACCCCCCAGGTCGAGTACTTC | - | TRBV3-1/TRBV3-2 | - | TRBJ2-5
CASSFTGDYEQYF | TGTGCCAGCAGCTTTACAGGGGACTACGAGCAGTACTTC | TRBD1 | TRBV11-2 | few | TRBJ2-7
CAWSLRGANTEAFF | TGTGCCTGGAGCCTCAGGGGGGCTAACACTGAAGCTTTCTTT | TRBD1 | TRBV30 | - | TRBJ1-1
CASSVVAGGGAINEQFF | TGTGCCAGCAGCGTAGTTGCCGGCGGGGGGGCCATCAATGAGCAGTTCTTC | TRBD2 | TRBV9 | - | TRBJ2-1
CASRGTSNIQYF | TGTGCCAGCAGAGGAACTAGCAACATTCAGTACTTC | - | TRBV9 | many | TRBJ2-4
CASSQGAASGGQETQYF | TGCGCCAGCAGCCAAGGGGCGGCTAGCGGGGGCCAAGAGACCCAGTACTTC | TRBD2 | TRBV4-3 | - | TRBJ2-5
CASSQGLLTGANYGYTF | TGCGCCAGCAGCCAAGGTTTATTGACAGGGGCTAACTATGGCTACACCTTC | TRBD1 | TRBV4-1 | - | TRBJ1-2
CASSLGSNEVIYGYTF | TGTGCCAGCAGCTTAGGTTCAAACGAGGTGATCTATGGCTACACCTTC | - | TRBV11-2 | - | TRBJ1-2
CASSSLRRGAPAYEQYF | TGTGCCAGCAGCTCGTTAAGGCGGGGGGCCCCCGCCTACGAGCAGTACTTC | TRBD2 | TRBV5-6 | - | TRBJ2-7
CAWAPGHYYGYTF | TGTGCCTGGGCACCGGGACACTACTATGGCTACACCTTC | - | TRBV30 | - | TRBJ1-2
CASSRLQGDYGYTF | TGTGCCAGCAGCCGACTACAGGGAGACTATGGCTACACCTTC | - | TRBV7-9 | many | TRBJ1-2
CASSRTGVGETEAFF | TGTGCCAGCAGTCGGACAGGGGTAGGGGAAACTGAAGCTTTCTTT | TRBD1 | TRBV6-5 | - | TRBJ1-1
CASNRINEKLFF | TGTGCCAGCAACAGGATTAATGAAAAACTGTTTTTT | - | TRBV5-8 | once | TRBJ1-4
CASSFGDGGGYTF | TGTGCCAGCAGTTTTGGTGACGGAGGTGGCTACACCTTC | - | TRBV12-3/TRBV12-4 | - | TRBJ1-2
CACSRKGRGNYEQYF | TGTGCCTGCTCCCGGAAGGGGCGCGGTAACTACGAGCAGTACTTC | - | TRBV30 | - | TRBJ2-7
CASSLASDSPLHF | TGCGCCAGCAGCTTGGCCTCTGATTCACCCCTCCACTTT | - | TRBV5-1 | - | TRBJ1-6
CASSLGRPGRTEAFF | TGTGCCAGCAGCTTAGGCCGTCCTGGCAGGACTGAAGCTTTCTTT | - | TRBV7-9 | - | TRBJ1-1
CASSWTDYEQYF | TGTGCCAGCAGCTGGACAGACTACGAGCAGTACTTC | - | TRBV6-6 | - | TRBJ2-7
CASSLLYSSNTGELFF | TGCGCCAGCAGCTTGCTTTACAGTTCGAACACCGGGGAGCTGTTTTTT | - | TRBV5-1 | - | TRBJ2-2
CAREKRGDRQETQYF | TGTGCCAGAGAAAAGCGGGGAGATCGCCAAGAGACCCAGTACTTC | TRBD2 | TRBV19 | - | TRBJ2-5
CASSYRGTPMNTEAFF | TGTGCCAGCAGTTATAGGGGTACACCAATGAACACTGAAGCTTTCTTT | - | TRBV7-2 | - | TRBJ1-1
CASSVGQARRPLHF | TGTGCCAGCAGCGTGGGCCAGGCCCGTAGACCCCTCCACTTT | - | TRBV9 | - | TRBJ1-6
CASSLLVGVGSLTEAFF | TGTGCCAGCAGCCTCCTCGTCGGGGTGGGGAGTTTGACTGAAGCTTTCTTT | - | TRBV11-2 | - | TRBJ1-1
CASSLRDRGGNEQFF | TGTGCCAGCAGCCTCCGGGACAGGGGGGGTAATGAGCAGTTCTTC | TRBD1 | TRBV9 | - | TRBJ2-1
CASSLAGGRQTQYF | TGTGCCAGCAGCCTGGCGGGGGGGCGTCAGACCCAGTACTTC | TRBD2 | TRBV6-5 | - | TRBJ2-5
CATSDLETGPQHF | TGTGCCACCAGTGATTTAGAGACAGGGCCCCAGCATTTT | - | TRBV24-1 | - | TRBJ1-5
CASRPRGEAFF | TGTGCCAGCAGGCCCAGGGGGGAAGCTTTCTTT | TRBD1 | TRBV2 | - | TRBJ1-1
CASSILNYYRGGQPQHF | TGTGCCAGTAGTATCCTGAATTATTACAGGGGAGGACAGCCCCAGCATTTT | TRBD1 | TRBV19 | - | TRBJ1-5
CASSLQGMGAFF | TGTGCCAGCAGCCTACAGGGGATGGGCGCTTTCTTT | TRBD1 | TRBV12-3/TRBV12-4 | - | TRBJ1-1
CASSLRGGQDEQYF | TGTGCCAGCAGCCTTCGGGGGGGCCAAGACGAGCAGTACTTC | TRBD2 | TRBV6-4 | - | TRBJ2-7
CASSEGQVSGNTIYF | TGTGCCAGCAGCGAGGGACAGGTCTCTGGAAACACCATATATTTT | TRBD1 | TRBV11-2 | - | TRBJ1-3
CASRGLSVGELFF | TGTGCCAGCAGGGGACTATCGGTCGGGGAGCTGTTTTTT | TRBD2 | TRBV4-2 | - | TRBJ2-2
CASTRTGRETQYF | TGTGCCAGCACTCGGACAGGGAGGGAGACCCAGTACTTC | TRBD1 | TRBV11-1 | - | TRBJ2-5
CSASGQGEALYNEQFF | TGCAGTGCTAGTGGACAGGGGGAAGCCCTCTACAATGAGCAGTTCTTC | TRBD1 | TRBV20-1 | - | TRBJ2-1
CASSWDRGSPPLHF | TGTGCCAGCAGCTGGGACAGGGGTTCACCACCCCTCCACTTT | TRBD1 | TRBV6-5 | - | TRBJ1-6
CASSSWGEGGGTDTQYF | TGTGCCAGCAGCTCTTGGGGGGAGGGAGGCGGTACAGATACGCAGTATTTT | TRBD2 | TRBV13 | - | TRBJ2-3
CASSLGGTVNQPQHF | TGTGCCAGCAGCTTAGGGGGGACAGTCAATCAGCCCCAGCATTTT | TRBD1 | TRBV7-6 | - | TRBJ1-5
CSVGSQLKNTEAFF | TGCAGCGTTGGATCACAGCTTAAGAACACTGAAGCTTTCTTT | - | TRBV29-1 | few | TRBJ1-1
CASSLQQRVGETQYF | TGTGCCAGCAGTCTCCAGCAGCGGGTAGGAGAGACCCAGTACTTC | - | TRBV2 | - | TRBJ2-5
CASSGRDSPYGYTF | TGTGCCAGCAGCGGACGGGACAGTCCCTATGGCTACACCTTC | TRBD1 | TRBV9 | - | TRBJ1-2
CAISDSSNEKLFF | TGTGCCATCAGTGACAGTTCTAATGAAAAACTGTTTTTT | - | TRBV10-3 | once | TRBJ1-4
CASSKGTGNSPLHF | TGTGCCAGTAGTAAGGGGACAGGGAATTCACCCCTCCACTTT | TRBD1 | TRBV19 | - | TRBJ1-6
CASSRRTLGDEQYF | TGTGCCAGCAGCAGACGGACATTGGGCGACGAGCAGTACTTC | - | TRBV28 | - | TRBJ2-7
CATSRDLGARAFF | TGTGCCACCAGCAGAGATCTAGGGGCCAGAGCTTTCTTT | - | TRBV15 | - | TRBJ1-1
CASSEVPGGPYGYTF | TGTGCCAGCAGTGAAGTCCCAGGAGGACCCTATGGCTACACCTTC | - | TRBV6-1 | - | TRBJ1-2